This record looks at one T cell receptor (beta chain) sequence and its context. V was trimmed by 2 bases and J by 1 base, leaving 6 bases between them. From germline, CDR1 is SGHVS and CDR2 FQNEAQ. The CDR3 runs 14 residues. PCR used 60 Vbeta primers and 13 Jbeta primers. Clones were read by immunoSEQ multiplex PCR, and TCRdb kept only the in-frame ones, dropping some. The repertoire includes 100,000 to 150,000 clones, about four fifths of them detected once, and more than 8% sits in the top ten. This record comes from a study of cytomegalovirus exposure and HLA in healthy donors. The source of this sequence is a female donor in good health and CMV-seropositive. The sequenced material came from PBMCs. V is TRBV7-8 and J is TRBJ1-3, with no clear D. This chain's CDR3 is CASSLPSSGNTIYF. The CDR3 DNA follows: TGTGCCAGCAGCTTACCGAGTTCTGGAAACACCATATATTTT.